This T cell receptor beta chain was identified during a study of regulatory T cells in long-lasting Graves disease. Building of the TCR beta libraries involved iRepertoire HTBI primers and Arm-PCR of CDR3 regions. MiXCR, run by TCRdb on the multiplex PCR reads, gives a single entry per CDR3 protein. The sample contains under 500,000 distinct CDR3 sequences, less than 25% of which appear only once. This clonotype has a count of ten or more. The time point: persistent/refractory GD, antithyroid drugs over 5 years with positive TRAb. PBMC-derived RNA was used for the TCR library. The clonotype originates from a female donor with Graves disease. Sequences were derived from peripheral blood mononuclear cells (PBMCs), sampled when the disease was refractory, from a patient treated with antithyroid drugs.

CDR3 in amino acids: CASTRLAGDSYEQYF. The CDR3 coding sequence is TGTGCCAGCACCCGACTAGCGGGGGACTCCTACGAGCAGTACTTC. The chain links TRBV6-1 to TRBJ2-7, with TRBD2 matching over 12 bases. CDR1 is MNHNS, CDR2 SASEGT, per germline. CDR3 length: 15 amino acids. The junction had 4 bases not matched to a gene; V was cut back by 7 bases and J by 0 bases.